This TCR beta chain was obtained from a study of Graves' ophthalmopathy and Graves' hyperthyroidism. Trimming cost V 5 bases and J 7 bases, with 11 bases left between them. The CDR3 is 13 amino acids. The germline CDR1 and CDR2 sequences are PRHDT and FYEKMQ (reference sequence). Worth noting for this clonotype: Its antigen is undetermined.

Excluded were patients with other autoimmune diseases, uncontrolled infections, pregnancy or lactation. Study outcomes and limitations: This model predicted ophthalmopathy progression (sensitivity 60% to 71%, specificity 72% to 85%). Detected in blood as well were most expanded thyroid clonotypes with frequency above 0.001.

Investigators amplified TCR beta CDR3 regions from RNA transcripts. The workflow started with a first-round RT-PCR run with HTBI primers and then moved on to a second-round multiplex PCR. In TCRdb, the multiplex PCR reads were re-called with MiXCR into one record per CDR3 protein. The sample includes 600,000 to 950,000 distinct CDR3 sequences, roughly two fifths seen only once; the top ten take about 40%. This receptor was obtained from an adult man with Graves' ophthalmopathy. Sequenced material: peripheral blood. V and J are TRBV13 and TRBJ2-2, with unresolved D. CDR3 DNA sequence: TGTGCCAGCAGCGTAATTTCCGGCGGGGAGCTGTTTTTT. Translated: CASSVISGGELFF.